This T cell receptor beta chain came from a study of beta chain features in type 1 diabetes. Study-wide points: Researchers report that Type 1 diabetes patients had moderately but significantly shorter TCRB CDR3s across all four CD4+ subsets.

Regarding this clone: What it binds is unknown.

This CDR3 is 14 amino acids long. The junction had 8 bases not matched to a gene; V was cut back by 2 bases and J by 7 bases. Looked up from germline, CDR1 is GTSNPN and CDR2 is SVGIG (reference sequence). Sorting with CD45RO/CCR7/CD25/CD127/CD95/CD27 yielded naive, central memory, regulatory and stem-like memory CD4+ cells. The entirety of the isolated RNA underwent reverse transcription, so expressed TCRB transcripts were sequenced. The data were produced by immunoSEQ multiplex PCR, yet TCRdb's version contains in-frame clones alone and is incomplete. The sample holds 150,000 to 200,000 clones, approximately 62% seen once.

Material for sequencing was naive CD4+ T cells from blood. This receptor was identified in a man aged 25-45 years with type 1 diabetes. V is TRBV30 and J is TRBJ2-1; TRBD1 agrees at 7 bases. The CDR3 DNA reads TGTGCCTGGAGTTTGGACAGGCTGGGGAATGAGCAGTTCTTC. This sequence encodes CAWSLDRLGNEQFF.